The 28 T cell receptor beta chains listed next were all sequenced from one sample in a study of T cell repertoires in breast cancer listed by TCRdb under 2016. Library preparation employed emulsion pairing. The data were produced on an Illumina MiSeq. A second nested PCR with blocking oligos suppressed unpaired genes, then a third nested PCR added Illumina adaptors and barcodes. TCRdb reworked the public reads: Q25 trimming with fastp, MiXCR clone assembly, productive beta chains retained. CDR3 protein duplicates are merged, each entry listing the most common genes and DNA. The sample includes 400 or so distinct CDR3 sequences, with around half observed a single time. Of the sample, 91% is held by the ten largest clones. The study used an expanded emulsion RT-PCR method with primers for all TCR V genes to analyze paired alpha-beta TCRs of CD8+ T cells. Material for sequencing was CD8+ T cells. These receptors all come from a pool of human donors with breast cancer or a healthy control (not recorded which).

This chain links TRBV7-2 with TRBJ2-3, with D uncertain. The CDR3 runs to 14 residues. Trimming pared 5 bases from V and 1 base from J, leaving 10 bases between. CDR1 is SGHTA and CDR2 is FQGNSA in the germline V gene. The CDR3 bases are TGTGCCAGCAGCCGGGCCCCCCGCACAGATACGCAGTATTTT. It encodes CASSRAPRTDTQYF.

A few counts support this clonotype. CDR3 protein: CASSLVGGRSSYNEQFF. CDR3 coding DNA: TGTGCCAGCAGCTTAGTCGGGGGGCGTAGCTCCTACAATGAGCAGTTCTTC. The chain joins TRBV7-2 to TRBJ2-1, with D perhaps matching TRBD2 (7 bases). CDR3 length: 17 residues. Trimming removed 1 base from V and 0 bases from J, with 13 bases in between. Germline V gene data show CDR1 as SGHTA and CDR2 as FQGNSA. The complete variable domain, with remaining parts taken from reference TRBV7-2 and TRBJ2-1, reads GAGVSQSPSNKVTEKGKDVELRCDPISGHTALYWYRQSLGQGLEFLIYFQGNSAPDKSGLPSDRFSAERTGGSVSTLTIQRTQQEDSAVYLCASSLVGGRSSYNEQFFGPGTRLTVL.

As regards this clonotype: One end of the junction varies from germline; a read error may be responsible. V and J are TRBV10-1 and TRBJ1-4, with a tentative D call TRBD1 (6 bases). Germline V gives CDR1 WNHNN, CDR2 SYGVQD (reference sequence). This CDR3 has 12 amino acids. CDR3 nucleotides: TGCGACAGCAGGGCAGACAGGTCTGGACTGTTTTTT. Amino acid sequence: CDSRADRSGLFF.

This chain uses TRBV7-2 with TRBJ1-2, with D tentatively TRBD1 (6 bases). Germline V gives CDR1 SGHTA, CDR2 FQGNSA. V dropped 6 bases and J dropped 0 bases, with 11 bases sitting between them. This CDR3 contains 14 residues. CDR3 coding DNA: TGTGCCAGCAGGCTCAGGGGATCTAACTATGGCTACACCTTC. Amino acid sequence: CASRLRGSNYGYTF.

About this clonotype itself: The germline gene is not matched at one end of the junction; a read error may be the cause. The chain recombines TRBV7-2 with TRBJ1-5; 7 positions match TRBD1. The CDR3 runs 14 residues. Germline loops: CDR1 SGHTA, CDR2 FQGNSA. CDR3 DNA: TGTGCCGGCAGCCGACAGGGCAGCAATCAGCCCCAGCATTTT. It specifies CAGSRQGSNQPQHF.

J is TRBJ1-1 and V is TRBV7-3, with 9 bases that match TRBD1. V gave up 5 bases and J gave up 1 base; unmatched junction bases: 5. This CDR3 is 15 amino acids long. Germline-derived CDR1 and CDR2 are SGHTA and FQGTGA. The CDR3 protein is CASSVTGGRNTEAFF. The CDR3 DNA follows: TGTGCCAGCAGCGTGACAGGGGGAAGGAACACTGAAGCTTTCTTT.

This clonotype has just a few counts. The genes are TRBV19 and TRBJ2-2; D ambiguous. This CDR3 is 15 amino acids long. Trimming removed 3 bases from V and 2 bases from J, with 10 bases in between. Germline V gene sequence: CDR1 LNHDA, CDR2 SQIVND (reference sequence). The CDR3 bases are TGTGCCAGTAGTATTTGGCAGTGTAACACCGGGGAGCTGTTTTTT. Translation: CASSIWQCNTGELFF. Using reference TRBV19 and TRBJ2-2 for the parts outside the CDR3, the full variable domain is DGGITQSPKYLFRKEGQNVTLSCEQNLNHDAMYWYRQDPGQGLRLIYYSQIVNDFQKGDIAEGYSVSREKKESFPLTVTSAQKNPTAFYLCASSIWQCNTGELFFGEGSRLTVL.

This clonotype is classed as medium-sized. The chain uses TRBV28 and TRBJ1-5; D gene uncertain. This CDR3 is 12 amino acids long. CDR1 MDHEN and CDR2 SYDVKM come from the germline V gene. V gave up 5 bases and J gave up 6 bases, with 8 bases separating them. In DNA, the CDR3 is TGTGCCAGCAGTAGGAAGGGTCAGCCCCAGCATTTT. This sequence encodes CASSRKGQPQHF. Full variable domain (outside the CDR3, taken from reference TRBV28 and TRBJ1-5): DVKVTQSSRYLVKRTGEKVFLECVQDMDHENMFWYRQDPGLGLRLIYFSYDVKMKEKGDIPEGYSVSREKKERFSLILESASTNQTSMYLCASSRKGQPQHFGDGTRLSIL.

This clonotype was picked up one time. This chain uses TRBV7-9 with TRBJ1-4; 7 bases are a match to TRBD1. The CDR3 sequence is 15 residues long. Looked up from germline, CDR1 is SEHNR and CDR2 is FQNEAQ (reference sequence). After removal of 5 bases from V and 8 bases from J, the junction contained 11 bases not matched to a gene. The chain's CDR3 is CASSPRGGRLEKLFF. The DNA for the CDR3 is TGTGCCAGCAGCCCACGAGGGGGCAGACTAGAAAAACTGTTTTTT.

By its share, this clonotype is medium-sized (0.01 to 0.1%). This chain connects TRBV7-2 to TRBJ1-6; no firm D call. This CDR3 is built from 13 residues. Trimming left V 1 base short and J 8 bases short, with 6 bases between. The germline CDR1 and CDR2 sequences are SGHTA and FQGNSA. The CDR3 coding sequence is TGTGCCAGCAGCTTAGAGTTATATTCACCCCTCCACTTT. As protein: CASSLELYSPLHF.

In this sample, this clonotype is medium-sized. This sequence joins TRBV6-8 and TRBJ1-2, with TRBD1 matching 11 bases. The CDR3 loop spans 15 amino acids. V trimming: 5 bases; J trimming: 4 bases; junction bases outside the gene matches: 6. CDR1 and CDR2 from the germline V gene are MNHGY and SAAAGT. The CDR3 spells CASSPRTGGSYGYTF. CDR3 nucleotides: TGTGCCAGCAGTCCACGGACAGGGGGCTCCTATGGCTACACCTTC.

The V gene is TRBV7-2, the J gene TRBJ1-6; D is perhaps TRBD1 (5 bases). V lost 2 bases to trimming and J lost 5 bases, with 10 bases between them. The CDR3 is made up of 15 amino acids. Germline V CDR1 and CDR2: SGHTA, FQGNSA. In nucleotides, the CDR3 is TGTGCCAGCAGCTTATGGGGGGGGAATAATTCACCCCTCCACTTT. This sequence encodes CASSLWGGNNSPLHF.

The chain has TRBV7-3 and TRBJ2-3; TRBD2 might be the D (6 bases). CDR1 and CDR2 from the germline V gene are SGHTA and FQGTGA. Trimming stripped 6 bases from V and 2 bases from J, with 12 bases between. This CDR3 has 14 amino acids. The CDR3 sequence: CASRRDFNTDTQYF. The CDR3 DNA is TGTGCCAGCAGACGGGACTTTAACACAGATACGCAGTATTTT.

The chain employs TRBV6-6 and TRBJ2-3; TRBD2 might be the D (6 bases). The V end lost 0 bases, the J end lost 2 bases, and 12 bases lay between the germline ends. The germline gives CDR1 MNHNY, CDR2 SVGAGI (reference sequence). The CDR3 is made up of 16 amino acids. The CDR3 nucleotides are TGTGCCAGCAGTTACTCGGGACGGGGGTACACAGATACGCAGTATTTT. Protein sequence: CASSYSGRGYTDTQYF.

This rearrangement joins TRBV10-1 to TRBJ1-4, with a tentative D call TRBD1 (6 bases). V was pared by 9 bases and J by 12 bases, with 17 bases between. CDR1 WNHNN and CDR2 SYGVQD come from the germline V gene (reference sequence). The CDR3 is 12 residues long. Written as DNA, the CDR3 is TGCGCCAGACGTGCAGACAGGTCTGAACTGTTTTTT. Its protein is CARRADRSELFF.

V and J are TRBV4-1 and TRBJ2-6, with D uncertain. The CDR3 loop spans 14 amino acids. Germline loops: CDR1 MGHRA, CDR2 YSYEKL. With 4 bases removed from V and 4 bases from J, the gap between germline ends came to 8 bases. In nucleotides, the CDR3 is TGCGCCAGCAGCCCTACGTTCGGGGCCAACGTCCTGACTTTC. Its translation is CASSPTFGANVLTF.

This chain joins TRBV7-6 and TRBJ1-2, with D perhaps TRBD1 (6 bases). V shed 3 bases and J shed 2 bases, with 7 bases lying between them. The CDR3 totals 13 residues. The germline V gene encodes CDR1 SGHVS and CDR2 FNYEAQ. The CDR3 nucleotides are TGTGCCAGCAGCTTGGGACAAAACTATGGCTACACCTTC. It translates to CASSLGQNYGYTF.

The V call is TRBV6-5, the J call TRBJ2-3; a weak D match, TRBD1 (5 bases). The CDR3 length is 15 residues. V was clipped by 6 bases and J by 1 base, with 14 bases between them. Germline lookup yields CDR1 MNHEY and CDR2 SVGAGI. The CDR3, as DNA: TGTGCCAGCAGCCTCCAAGGGGCGCGCACAGATACGCAGTATTTT. It is translated as CASSLQGARTDTQYF.

For this clonotype: A read error is possible here, since a much larger clone lies one base away. This sequence joins TRBV7-6 and TRBJ2-1; a possible D gene is TRBD2 (6 bases). The CDR3 runs to 14 residues. Germline V gene sequence: CDR1 SGHVS, CDR2 FNYEAQ. The CDR3 spells CVSSSEGQLDEQFF. The CDR3 nucleotides read TGTGTCAGCAGCTCGGAGGGCCAGCTTGATGAGCAGTTCTTC.

The sample holds a few counts of this clonotype. The gene calls are TRBV7-6 and TRBJ1-4; D uncertain. V was shortened by 5 bases and J by 5 bases, with 12 bases between the two germline ends. CDR3 length: 14 amino acids. Per germline, CDR1 SGHVS and CDR2 FNYEAQ. The CDR3 coding sequence is TGTGCCAGCAGCGCCCCGACGGCCAATGAAAAACTGTTTTTT. Its translation: CASSAPTANEKLFF.

The chain has TRBV7-9 and TRBJ2-7; TRBD1 or TRBD2 may be the D gene (5 bases each). Trimming shortened V by 5 bases and J by 1 base, and 15 bases separated the two germline ends. Germline CDR1 and CDR2: SEHNR and FQNEAQ (reference sequence). The CDR3 length is 15 residues. For the CDR3, the DNA is TGTGCCAGCAGCGGAGCCGGGACCTTATCCTACGAGCAGTACTTC. This codes for CASSGAGTLSYEQYF.

This clonotype counts as large. A read error is possible here, since a much larger clone lies one base away. This chain's CDR3 is CASSPGRARYEQYF. The DNA for the CDR3 is TGTGCCAGCAGTCCGGGCAGGGCTCGGTACGAGCAGTACTTC. The V gene is TRBV6-1, the J gene TRBJ2-7; a possible D gene is TRBD1 (5 bases). V lost 5 bases to trimming and J lost 4 bases, with 15 bases between them. This CDR3 region has 14 residues. Germline-derived CDR1 and CDR2 are MNHNS and SASEGT.

V is TRBV7-6 and J is TRBJ2-1; D not certain. Trimming removed 3 bases from V and 6 bases from J, with 3 bases in between. Germline lookup yields CDR1 SGHVS and CDR2 FNYEAQ. This CDR3 has 11 residues. Here the CDR3 reads CASSLCNEQFF. The DNA of the CDR3 is TGTGCCAGCAGCTTGTGCAATGAGCAGTTCTTC.

By proportion, this clonotype is hyperexpanded. The genes are TRBV7-3 and TRBJ1-5, with D uncertain. The germline CDR1 and CDR2 sequences are SGHTA and FQGTGA. Trimming left V 3 bases short and J 5 bases short, with 5 bases between. CDR3 length equals 12 residues. CDR3 loop: CASSFADQPQHF. As DNA, the CDR3 is TGTGCCAGCAGCTTCGCAGATCAGCCCCAGCATTTT.

This clonotype was recorded a few times. The chain recombines TRBV7-2 with TRBJ1-5; D is uncertain. The CDR3 covers 15 residues. Trimming pared 2 bases from V and 4 bases from J, leaving 12 bases between. Looked up from germline, CDR1 is SGHTA and CDR2 is FQGNSA. CDR3 nucleotides: TGTGCCAGCAGCTTAATTTGGGGTGCAAATCAGCCCCAGCATTTT. Translation: CASSLIWGANQPQHF.

The chain recombines TRBV6-8 with TRBJ2-7; the match to TRBD1 covers 9 bases. Per the germline V gene, CDR1 is MNHGY and CDR2 is SAAAGT. Trimming took 6 bases from V and 7 from J; bases not matched to a gene: 19. The length of the CDR3 is 17 residues. CDR3 sequence reads: CASRTTDPGQGPGEQYF. CDR3 DNA: TGTGCCAGCAGAACCACAGATCCGGGACAGGGTCCCGGAGAGCAGTACTTC.

J is TRBJ1-4 and V is TRBV10-1; 9 bases map to TRBD1. Germline lookup yields CDR1 WNHNN and CDR2 SYGVQD (reference sequence). V gave up 6 bases and J gave up 12 bases; unmatched junction bases: 5. The length of the CDR3 is 12 residues. CDR3 DNA sequence: TGCGCCAGCAGGGCAGACAGGGGGGAACTGTTTTTT. Encoded protein: CASRADRGELFF.

This clonotype has a handful of counts. The chain has TRBV7-2 and TRBJ2-7; D possibly uses TRBD1 or TRBD2 (7 bases each). Trimming shortened V by 5 bases and J by 3 bases, and 14 bases separated the two germline ends. There are 14 residues in the CDR3. The V gene's germline CDR1 is SGHTA and CDR2 FQGNSA. CDR3 coding DNA: TGTGCCAGCAGCAGGGAGGGGGCCGTCTACGAGCAGTACTTC. Protein product: CASSREGAVYEQYF.